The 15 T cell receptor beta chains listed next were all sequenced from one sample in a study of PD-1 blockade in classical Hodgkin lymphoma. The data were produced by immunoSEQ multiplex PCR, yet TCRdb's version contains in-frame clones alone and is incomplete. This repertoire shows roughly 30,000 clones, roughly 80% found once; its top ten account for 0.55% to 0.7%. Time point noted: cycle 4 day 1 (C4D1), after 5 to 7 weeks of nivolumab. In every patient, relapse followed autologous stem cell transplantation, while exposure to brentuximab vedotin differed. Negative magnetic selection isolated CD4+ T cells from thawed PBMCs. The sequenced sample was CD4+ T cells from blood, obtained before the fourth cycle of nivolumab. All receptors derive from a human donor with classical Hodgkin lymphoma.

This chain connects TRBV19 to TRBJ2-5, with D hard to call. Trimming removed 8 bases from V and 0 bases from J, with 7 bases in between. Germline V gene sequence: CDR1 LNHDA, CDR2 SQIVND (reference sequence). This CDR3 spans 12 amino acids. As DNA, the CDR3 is TGTGCCAGTTCATTCCACCAAGAGACCCAGTACTTC. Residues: CASSFHQETQYF.

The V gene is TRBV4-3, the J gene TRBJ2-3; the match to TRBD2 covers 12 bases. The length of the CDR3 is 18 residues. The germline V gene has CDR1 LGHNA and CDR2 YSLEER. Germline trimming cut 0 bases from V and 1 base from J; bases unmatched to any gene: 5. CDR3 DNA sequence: TGCGCCAGCAGCCAAGATCTTTCTAGCGGGAGGGGCACAGATACGCAGTATTTT. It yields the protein CASSQDLSSGRGTDTQYF.

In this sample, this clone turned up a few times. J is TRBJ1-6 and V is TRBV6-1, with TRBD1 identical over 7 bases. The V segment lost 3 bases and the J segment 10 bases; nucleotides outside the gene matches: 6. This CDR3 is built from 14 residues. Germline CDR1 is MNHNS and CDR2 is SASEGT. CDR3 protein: CASSEEGAGSPLHF. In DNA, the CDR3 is TGTGCCAGCAGTGAGGAGGGGGCAGGGTCACCCCTCCACTTT.

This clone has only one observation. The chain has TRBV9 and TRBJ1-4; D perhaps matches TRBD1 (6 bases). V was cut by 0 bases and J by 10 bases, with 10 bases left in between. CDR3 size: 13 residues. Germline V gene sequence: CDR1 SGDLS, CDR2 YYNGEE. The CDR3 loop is CASSVGETGKLFF. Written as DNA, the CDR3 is TGTGCCAGCAGCGTAGGTGAGACAGGAAAACTGTTTTTT.

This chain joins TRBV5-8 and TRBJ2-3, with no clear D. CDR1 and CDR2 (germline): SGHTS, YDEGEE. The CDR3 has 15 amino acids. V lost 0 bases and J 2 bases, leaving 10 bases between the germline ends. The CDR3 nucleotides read TGTGCCAGCAGCTTGGAGGCCGGATTCACAGATACGCAGTATTTT. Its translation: CASSLEAGFTDTQYF.

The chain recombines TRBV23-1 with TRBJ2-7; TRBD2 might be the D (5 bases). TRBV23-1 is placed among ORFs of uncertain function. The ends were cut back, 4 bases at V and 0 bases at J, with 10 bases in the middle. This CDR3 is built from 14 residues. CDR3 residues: CASSRRGSSYEQYF. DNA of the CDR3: TGCGCCAGCAGTCGAAGAGGGAGCTCCTACGAGCAGTACTTC.

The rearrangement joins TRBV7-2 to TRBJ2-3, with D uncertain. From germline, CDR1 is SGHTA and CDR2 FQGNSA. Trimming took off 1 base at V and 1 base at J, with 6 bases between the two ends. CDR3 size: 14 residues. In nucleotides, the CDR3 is TGTGCCAGCAGCTTAGAGGTTCGCACAGATACGCAGTATTTT. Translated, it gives CASSLEVRTDTQYF.

The CDR3 reads CAWTPRFRVYGYTF. CDR3 in DNA: TGTGCCTGGACCCCCCGGTTTAGGGTTTATGGCTACACCTTC. J is TRBJ1-2 and V is TRBV30; no clear D. Trimming cost V 4 bases and J 5 bases, with 17 bases left between them. CDR1 GTSNPN and CDR2 SVGIG come from the germline V gene (reference sequence). This CDR3 has 14 amino acids.

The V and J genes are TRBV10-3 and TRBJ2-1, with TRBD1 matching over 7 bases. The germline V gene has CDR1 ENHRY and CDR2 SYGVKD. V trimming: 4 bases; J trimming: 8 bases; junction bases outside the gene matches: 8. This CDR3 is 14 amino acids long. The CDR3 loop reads CAISGDRGVHEQFF. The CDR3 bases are TGTGCCATCAGTGGGGACAGAGGAGTACATGAGCAGTTCTTC.

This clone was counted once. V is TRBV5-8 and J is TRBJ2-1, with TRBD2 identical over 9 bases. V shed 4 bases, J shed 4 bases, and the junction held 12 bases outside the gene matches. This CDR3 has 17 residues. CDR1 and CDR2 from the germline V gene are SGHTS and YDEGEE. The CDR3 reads CASSPWSGGTLYNEQFF. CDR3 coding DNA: TGTGCCAGCAGCCCTTGGAGCGGGGGGACCCTATACAATGAGCAGTTCTTC.

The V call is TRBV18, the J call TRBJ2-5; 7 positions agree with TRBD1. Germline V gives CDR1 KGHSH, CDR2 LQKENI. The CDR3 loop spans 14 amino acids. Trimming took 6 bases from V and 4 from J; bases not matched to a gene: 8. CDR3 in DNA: TGTGCCAGCTCTCCTGCCGCAGGGGGAGAGACCCAGTACTTC. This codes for CASSPAAGGETQYF.

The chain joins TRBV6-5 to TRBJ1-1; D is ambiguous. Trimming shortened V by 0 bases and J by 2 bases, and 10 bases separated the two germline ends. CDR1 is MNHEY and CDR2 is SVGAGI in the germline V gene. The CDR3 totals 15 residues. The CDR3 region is CASSYSPATNTEAFF. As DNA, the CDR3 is TGTGCCAGCAGTTACTCCCCAGCTACCAACACTGAAGCTTTCTTT.

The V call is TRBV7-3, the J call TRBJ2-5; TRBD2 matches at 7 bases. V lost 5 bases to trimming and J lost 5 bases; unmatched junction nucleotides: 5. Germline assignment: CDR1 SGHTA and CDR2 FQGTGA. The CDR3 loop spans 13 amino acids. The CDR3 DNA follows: TGTGCCAGCAGCACCGGGGGGATTGAGACCCAGTACTTC. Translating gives CASSTGGIETQYF.

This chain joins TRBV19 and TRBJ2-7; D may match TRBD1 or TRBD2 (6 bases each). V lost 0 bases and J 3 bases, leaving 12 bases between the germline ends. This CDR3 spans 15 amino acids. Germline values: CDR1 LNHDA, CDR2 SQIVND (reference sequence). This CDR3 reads CASSIEGGMGYEQYF. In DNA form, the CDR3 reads TGTGCCAGTAGTATAGAAGGGGGGATGGGCTACGAGCAGTACTTC.

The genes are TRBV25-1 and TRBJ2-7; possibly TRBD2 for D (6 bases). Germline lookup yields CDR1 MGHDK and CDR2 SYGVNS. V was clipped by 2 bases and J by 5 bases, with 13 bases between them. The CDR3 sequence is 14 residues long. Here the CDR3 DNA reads TGTGCCAGCAGTGAAGGGAGACTAGATCACGAGCAGTACTTC. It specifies CASSEGRLDHEQYF.